This is a list of T cell receptor beta chains from one sample in a study of beta chain features in type 1 diabetes. The repertoire was sequenced with immunoSEQ multiplex PCR; TCRdb's copy has only in-frame clones and lacks some. The sample holds hundreds of thousands of clones, 13% seen once. The sample comprised naive CD4+ T cells from blood. These receptors all stem from a man aged 18-30 years with type 1 diabetes. Each CDR3 is given with its conserved first and last residue. A D gene is named only where the DNA matches it firmly. Clone size is not always given. Where it is, it says once, few, many or a class for expanded clones.

j_call | clone_size | v_call | d_call | cdr3_nt | cdr3_aa
TRBJ1-1 | NA | TRBV29-1 | NA | TGCAGCGTTATTCGGTGGACTGAAGCTTTCTTT | CSVIRWTEAFF
TRBJ2-7 | NA | TRBV13 | NA | TGTGCCAGCAGCTGGGCAGGACAGCCCTACGAGCAGTACTTC | CASSWAGQPYEQYF
TRBJ1-2 | few | TRBV4-1 | NA | TGCGCCAGCAGCCAAGATTTCGGGGCAGGGAGCCAAAACTATGGCTACACCTTC | CASSQDFGAGSQNYGYTF
TRBJ2-2 | NA | TRBV11-2 | NA | TGTGCCAGCAGCCATTTGGCACATAGGGCCACCGGGGAGCTGTTTTTT | CASSHLAHRATGELFF
TRBJ2-4 | few | TRBV10-2 | NA | TGCGCCAGCAGTGACAACATTCAGTACTTC | CASSDNIQYF
TRBJ2-1 | NA | TRBV5-4 | TRBD2 | TGTGCCAGCAGCTTTTCCGGGGGGGACAATGAGCAGTTCTTC | CASSFSGGDNEQFF
TRBJ1-1 | NA | TRBV6-5 | NA | TGTGCCAGCAGAGACGGACAGCCCACTGTTACTTTCTTT | CASRDGQPTVTFF
TRBJ1-1 | few | TRBV6-6 | NA | TGTGCCAGCGGTACCGGAGGGAACACTGAAGCTTTCTTT | CASGTGGNTEAFF
TRBJ1-1 | few | TRBV5-1 | NA | TGCGCCAGCAGCTTTAGGGCAACCGGAGAGGGGAACACTGAAGCTTTCTTT | CASSFRATGEGNTEAFF
TRBJ2-2 | once | TRBV7-8 | TRBD1 | TGTGCCAGCAGCTTAGCGGGAGGGACAGGGGAATGGGGCGGGGAGCTGTTTTTT | CASSLAGGTGEWGGELFF
TRBJ2-7 | NA | TRBV29-1 | NA | TGCAGCGTTGACCCCGTCGGCCAGGGAGGCCAGCAGTACTTC | CSVDPVGQGGQQYF
TRBJ1-1 | few | TRBV9 | TRBD1 | TGTGCCAGCAGCGTAGAGGCGGGACAGGGAGGGGTCGTAGCTTTCTTT | CASSVEAGQGGVVAFF
TRBJ2-7 | NA | TRBV19 | TRBD1 | TGTGCCAGTAGTATGGGACAGGGGTCCTACGAGCAGTACTTC | CASSMGQGSYEQYF
TRBJ2-1 | few | TRBV14 | NA | TGTGCCAGCAGCCAAGATAGCATAGGAGACAGAGCTAGGAATGAGCAGTTCTTC | CASSQDSIGDRARNEQFF
TRBJ2-1 | few | TRBV2 | NA | TGTGCCAGCAGTGGGCACAATGAGCAGTTCTTC | CASSGHNEQFF
TRBJ2-3 | NA | TRBV10-3 | NA | TGTGCCATCAGCGACCCGTTAAGCACAGATACGCAGTATTTT | CAISDPLSTDTQYF
TRBJ1-5 | NA | TRBV7-2 | NA | TGTGCCAGCAGCTGGGAGGTTAGTGGACAGCCCCAGCATTTT | CASSWEVSGQPQHF
TRBJ1-3 | NA | TRBV30 | NA | TGTGCCTGGAGTGGGGCCAGCCGGTCGGGGAACACCATATATTTT | CAWSGASRSGNTIYF
TRBJ2-3 | NA | TRBV7-2 | NA | TGTGCCAGCAGCCGGAGGGCCCCGATAGAGTCAGATACGCAGTATTTT | CASSRRAPIESDTQYF
TRBJ1-4 | NA | TRBV13 | TRBD1 | TGTGCCAGCAGTTTAACGTCGGAAGGACAGGGGGTTTATGAAAAACTGTTTTTT | CASSLTSEGQGVYEKLFF
TRBJ1-2 | NA | TRBV6-6 | TRBD1 | TGTGCCAGCAGTGATCCGACAGGGGTTGGGGGCTACACCTTC | CASSDPTGVGGYTF
TRBJ2-7 | NA | TRBV2 | NA | TGTGCCAGCAGTGAAAGTGCGCAAGAGCAGTACTTC | CASSESAQEQYF
TRBJ1-1 | few | TRBV12-5 | NA | TGTGCTAGTGGTGAACAGGGTCGGAACACTGAAGCTTTCTTT | CASGEQGRNTEAFF
TRBJ1-5 | NA | TRBV10-3 | TRBD1 | TGTGCCATCACCCCCGGACAGGGAGAGCCCCAGCATTTT | CAITPGQGEPQHF
TRBJ2-7 | few | TRBV29-1 | NA | TGCAGCGTGGGAGGATGGGGGTACGAGCAGTACTTC | CSVGGWGYEQYF
TRBJ1-5 | NA | TRBV6-5 | NA | TGTGCCAGCAGTCCTATCTCGTCGAGTCAGCCCCAGCATTTT | CASSPISSSQPQHF
TRBJ2-7 | NA | TRBV10-2 | NA | TGCGCCAGCAGCGGCCCTGCCTACGAGCAGTACTTC | CASSGPAYEQYF
TRBJ1-2 | NA | TRBV7-9 | NA | TGTGCCAGCAGCTTAGAAGCAGGGTGGCATGGCTACACCTTC | CASSLEAGWHGYTF
TRBJ2-2 | NA | TRBV5-1 | NA | TGCGCCAGCAGCCCAGGACAGGAGCTGTTTTTT | CASSPGQELFF